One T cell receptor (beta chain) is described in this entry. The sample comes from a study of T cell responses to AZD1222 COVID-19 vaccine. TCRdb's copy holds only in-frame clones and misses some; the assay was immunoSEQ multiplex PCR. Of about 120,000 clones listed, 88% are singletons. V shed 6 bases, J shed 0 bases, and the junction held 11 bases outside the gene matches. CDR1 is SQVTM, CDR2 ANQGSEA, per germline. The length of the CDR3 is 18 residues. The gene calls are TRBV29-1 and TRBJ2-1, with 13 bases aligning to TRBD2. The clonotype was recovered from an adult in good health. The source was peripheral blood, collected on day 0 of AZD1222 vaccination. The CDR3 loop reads CSVRLAGGNPSSYNEQFF. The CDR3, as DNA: TGCAGCGTCCGACTAGCGGGGGGCAACCCGAGCTCCTACAATGAGCAGTTCTTC.